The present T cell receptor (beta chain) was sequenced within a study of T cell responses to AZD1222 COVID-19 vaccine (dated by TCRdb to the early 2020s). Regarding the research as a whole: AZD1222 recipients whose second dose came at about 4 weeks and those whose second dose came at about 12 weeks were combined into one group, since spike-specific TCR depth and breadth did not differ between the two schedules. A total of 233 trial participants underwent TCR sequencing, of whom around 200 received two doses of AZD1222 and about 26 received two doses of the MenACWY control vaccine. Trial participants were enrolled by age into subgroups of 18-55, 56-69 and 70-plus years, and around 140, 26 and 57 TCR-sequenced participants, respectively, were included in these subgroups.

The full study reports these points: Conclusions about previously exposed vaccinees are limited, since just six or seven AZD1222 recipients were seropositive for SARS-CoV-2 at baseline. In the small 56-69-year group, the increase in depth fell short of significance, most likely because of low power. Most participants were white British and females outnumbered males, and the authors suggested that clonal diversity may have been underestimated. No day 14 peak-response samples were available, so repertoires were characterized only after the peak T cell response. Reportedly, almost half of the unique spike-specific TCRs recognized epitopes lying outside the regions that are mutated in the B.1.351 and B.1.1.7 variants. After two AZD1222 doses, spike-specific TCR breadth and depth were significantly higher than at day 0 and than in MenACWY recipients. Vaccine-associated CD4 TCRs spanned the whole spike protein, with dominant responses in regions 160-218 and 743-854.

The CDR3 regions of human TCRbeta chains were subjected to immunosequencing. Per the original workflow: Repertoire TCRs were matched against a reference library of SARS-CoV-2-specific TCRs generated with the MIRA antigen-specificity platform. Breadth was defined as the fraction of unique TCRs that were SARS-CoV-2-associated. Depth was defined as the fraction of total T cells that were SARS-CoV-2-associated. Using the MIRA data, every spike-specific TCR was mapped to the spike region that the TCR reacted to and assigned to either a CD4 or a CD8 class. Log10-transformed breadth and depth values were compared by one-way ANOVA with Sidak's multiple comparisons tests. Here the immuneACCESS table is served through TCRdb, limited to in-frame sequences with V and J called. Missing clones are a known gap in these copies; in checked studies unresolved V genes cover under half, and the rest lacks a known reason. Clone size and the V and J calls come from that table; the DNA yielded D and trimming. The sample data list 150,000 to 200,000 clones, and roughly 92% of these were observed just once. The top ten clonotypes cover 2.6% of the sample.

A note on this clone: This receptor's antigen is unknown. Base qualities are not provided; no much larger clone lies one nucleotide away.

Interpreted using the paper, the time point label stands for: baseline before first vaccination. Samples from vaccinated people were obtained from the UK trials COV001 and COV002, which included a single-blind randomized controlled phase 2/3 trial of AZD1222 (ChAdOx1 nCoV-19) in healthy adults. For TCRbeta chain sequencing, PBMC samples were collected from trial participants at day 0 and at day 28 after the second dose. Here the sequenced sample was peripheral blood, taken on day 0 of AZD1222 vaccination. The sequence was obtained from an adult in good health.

The CDR3 loop reads CAWSIGSYEQYF. The DNA sequence is given as TGTGCCTGGTCAATCGGGAGCTACGAGCAGTACTTC. The chain couples TRBV30 to TRBJ2-7; the D gene is perhaps TRBD2, on 6 matching bases. The germline V gene (reference sequence) supplies CDR1 GTSNPN and CDR2 SVGIG. The CDR3 starts with the cysteine, ends with the phenylalanine, and has 12 residues. The retained sequence is limited to the CDR3, 36 bases, with the frame set at the first base. V is shortened by 5 bases, J by 3 bases, and the region joining them spans 11 bases. With all but the CDR3 taken from the reference TRBV30 and TRBJ2-7 genes, the full variable domain is: SQTIHQWPATLVQPVGSPLSLECTVEGTSNPNLYWYRQAAGRGLQLLFYSVGIGQISSEVPQNLSASRPQDRQFILSSKKLLLSDSGFYLCAWSIGSYEQYFGPGTRLTVT.